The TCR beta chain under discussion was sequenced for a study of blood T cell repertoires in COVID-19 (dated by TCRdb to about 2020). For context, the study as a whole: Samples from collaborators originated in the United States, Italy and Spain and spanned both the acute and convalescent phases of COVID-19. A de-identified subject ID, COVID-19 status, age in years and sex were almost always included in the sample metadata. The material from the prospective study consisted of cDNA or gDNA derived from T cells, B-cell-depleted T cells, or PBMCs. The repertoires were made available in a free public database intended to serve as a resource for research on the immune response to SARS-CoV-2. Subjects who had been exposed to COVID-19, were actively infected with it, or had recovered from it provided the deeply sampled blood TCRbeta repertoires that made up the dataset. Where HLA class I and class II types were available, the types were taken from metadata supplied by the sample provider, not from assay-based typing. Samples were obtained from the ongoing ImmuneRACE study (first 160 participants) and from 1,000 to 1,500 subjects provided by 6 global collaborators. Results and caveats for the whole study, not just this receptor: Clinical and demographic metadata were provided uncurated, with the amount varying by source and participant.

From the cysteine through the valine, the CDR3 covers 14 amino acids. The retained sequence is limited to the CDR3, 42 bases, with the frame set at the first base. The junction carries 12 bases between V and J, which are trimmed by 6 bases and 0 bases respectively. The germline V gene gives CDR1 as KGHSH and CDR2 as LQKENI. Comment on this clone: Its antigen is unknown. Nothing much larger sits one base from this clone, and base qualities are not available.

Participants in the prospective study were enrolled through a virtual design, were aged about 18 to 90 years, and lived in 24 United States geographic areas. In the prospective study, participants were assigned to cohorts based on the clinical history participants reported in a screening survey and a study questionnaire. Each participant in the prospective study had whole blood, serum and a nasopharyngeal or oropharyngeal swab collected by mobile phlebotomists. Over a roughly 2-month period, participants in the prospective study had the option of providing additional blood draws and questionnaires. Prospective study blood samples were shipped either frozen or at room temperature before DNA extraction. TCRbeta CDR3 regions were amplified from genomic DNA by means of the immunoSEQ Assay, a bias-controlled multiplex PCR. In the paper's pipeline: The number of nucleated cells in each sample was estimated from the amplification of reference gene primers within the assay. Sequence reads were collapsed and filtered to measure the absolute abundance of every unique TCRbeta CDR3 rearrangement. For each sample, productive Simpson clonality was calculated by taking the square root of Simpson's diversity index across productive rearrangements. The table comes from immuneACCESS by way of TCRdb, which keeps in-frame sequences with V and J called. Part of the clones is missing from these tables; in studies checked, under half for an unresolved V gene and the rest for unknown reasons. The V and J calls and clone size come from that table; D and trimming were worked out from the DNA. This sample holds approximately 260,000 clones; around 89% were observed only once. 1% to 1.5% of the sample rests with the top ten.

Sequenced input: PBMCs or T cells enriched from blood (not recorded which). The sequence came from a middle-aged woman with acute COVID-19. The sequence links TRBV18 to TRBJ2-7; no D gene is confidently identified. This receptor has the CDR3 CASSNTRSSYEQYV. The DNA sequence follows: TGTGCCAGCTCGAACACAAGATCCTCCTACGAGCAGTACGTC.